This T cell receptor (beta chain) was retrieved from a study of post-analysis software for immune sequencing data. Whole-study results and caveats: Controls showed lower frequencies than patients for several TRBV segments, and TRBV5-6, TRBV5-1 and TRBV20-1 were among these. Diversity measured as normalized Chao1 was significantly lower in multiple sclerosis patients than in controls. Clustering by F measure revealed strong co-clustering among samples prepared together in one batch.

There are a few counts of this clonotype. Its antigen is still unknown. Carried by the TCR beta cDNA libraries were unique molecular identifiers. It was from about 0.94 to 9.7 million T cells that around 500,000 cDNA molecules came. TCRdb redid the calling of the PCR reads with MiXCR, one entry per CDR3 protein. Found here are about 430,000 distinct CDR3 sequences, 30% to 40% of them singletons; the top ten hold around 8%. The V end was cut by 3 bases, the J end by 6 bases, with 7 bases between. The germline CDR1 and CDR2 sequences are LNHNV and YYDKDF (reference sequence). The CDR3 length is 12 residues.

The sequence came from a girl aged 2 to 9 with multiple sclerosis. The sample comprised blood. The chain uses TRBV15 and TRBJ2-3, with D hard to call. The CDR3 sequence: CATSSTEDTQYF. The CDR3 nucleotides read TGTGCCACCAGCAGTACGGAGGATACGCAGTATTTT.